This TCR beta chain was obtained from a study of vaccination and CD4 T cells after COVID-19. Sequenced with the Oncomine TCR Beta short-read assay was DNA taken from cultured CD4+ T cells. Genomic DNA from cultured CD4+ T cells was extracted. TCRdb fed the PCR reads into MiXCR, producing one record per CDR3 protein. The sample consists of about 12,000 distinct CDR3 sequences, 25% to 40% of them appearing once. This clonotype qualifies as medium-sized (0.01 to 0.1%). Its antigen is undetermined. Treatment here: roughly 11-day PBMC culture with coronavirus spike peptide pools or control peptides (ViraFEST assay). CDR1 SGHAT and CDR2 FQNNGV come from the germline V gene. The length of the CDR3 is 18 residues. Trimming took off 3 bases at V and 0 bases at J, with 15 bases between the two ends.

The sequences come from CD4+ T cells from blood, cultured in vitro, collected after SARS-CoV-2 vaccination. The source is a human donor who had recovered from COVID-19. The V call is TRBV11-2, the J call TRBJ2-6; a possible D gene is TRBD1 (6 bases). CDR3 region: CASSFRGSPSSGANVLTF. CDR3 nucleotide sequence: TGTGCCAGCAGCTTCAGGGGCTCACCTAGCTCTGGGGCCAACGTCCTGACTTTC.